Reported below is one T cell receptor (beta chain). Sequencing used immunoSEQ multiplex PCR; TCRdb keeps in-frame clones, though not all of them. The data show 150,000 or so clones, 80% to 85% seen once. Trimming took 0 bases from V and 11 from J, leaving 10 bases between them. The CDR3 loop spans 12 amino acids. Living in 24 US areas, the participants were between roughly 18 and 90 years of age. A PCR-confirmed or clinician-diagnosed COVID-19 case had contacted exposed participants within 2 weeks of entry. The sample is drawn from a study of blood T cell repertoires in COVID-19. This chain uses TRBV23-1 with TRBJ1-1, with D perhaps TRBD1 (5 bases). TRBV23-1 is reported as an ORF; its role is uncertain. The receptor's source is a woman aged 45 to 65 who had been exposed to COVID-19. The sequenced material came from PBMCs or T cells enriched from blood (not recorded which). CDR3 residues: CASSQSGRGAFF. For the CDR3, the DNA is TGCGCCAGCAGTCAATCGGGTCGGGGGGCTTTCTTT.